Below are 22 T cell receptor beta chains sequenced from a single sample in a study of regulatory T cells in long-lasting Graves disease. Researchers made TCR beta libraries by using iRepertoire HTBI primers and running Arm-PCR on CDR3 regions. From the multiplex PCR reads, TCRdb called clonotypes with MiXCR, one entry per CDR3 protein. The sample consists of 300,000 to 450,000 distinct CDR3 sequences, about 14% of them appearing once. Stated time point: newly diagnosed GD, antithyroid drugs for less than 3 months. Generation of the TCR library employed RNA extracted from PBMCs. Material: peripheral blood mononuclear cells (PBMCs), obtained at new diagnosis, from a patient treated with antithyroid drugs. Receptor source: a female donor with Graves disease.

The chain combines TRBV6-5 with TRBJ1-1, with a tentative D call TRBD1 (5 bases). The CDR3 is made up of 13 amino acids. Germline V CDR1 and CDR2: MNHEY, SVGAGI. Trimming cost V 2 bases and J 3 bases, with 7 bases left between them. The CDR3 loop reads CASSYGADTEAFF. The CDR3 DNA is TGTGCCAGCAGTTACGGGGCAGACACTGAAGCTTTCTTT.

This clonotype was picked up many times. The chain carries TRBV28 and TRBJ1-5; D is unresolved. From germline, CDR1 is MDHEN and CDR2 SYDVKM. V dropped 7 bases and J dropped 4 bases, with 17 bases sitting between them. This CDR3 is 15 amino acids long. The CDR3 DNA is TGTGCCAGCAACGAGGCGGCGGGGAAAAATCAGCCCCAGCATTTT. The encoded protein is CASNEAAGKNQPQHF.

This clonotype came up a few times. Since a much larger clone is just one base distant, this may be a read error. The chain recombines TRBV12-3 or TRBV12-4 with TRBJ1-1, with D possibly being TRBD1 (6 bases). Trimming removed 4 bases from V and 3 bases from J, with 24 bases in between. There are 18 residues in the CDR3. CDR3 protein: CASSYIAGTPNMDTEAFF. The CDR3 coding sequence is TGTGCCAGCAGTTACATAGCCGGGACACCTAACATGGACACTGAAGCTTTCTTT.

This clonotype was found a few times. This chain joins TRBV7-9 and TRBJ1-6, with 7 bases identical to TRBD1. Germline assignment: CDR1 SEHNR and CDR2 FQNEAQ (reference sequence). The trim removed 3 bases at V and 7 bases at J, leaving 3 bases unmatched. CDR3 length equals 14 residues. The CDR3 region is CASSLAGGNSPLHF. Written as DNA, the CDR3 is TGTGCCAGCAGCTTGGCAGGGGGGAATTCACCCCTCCACTTT.

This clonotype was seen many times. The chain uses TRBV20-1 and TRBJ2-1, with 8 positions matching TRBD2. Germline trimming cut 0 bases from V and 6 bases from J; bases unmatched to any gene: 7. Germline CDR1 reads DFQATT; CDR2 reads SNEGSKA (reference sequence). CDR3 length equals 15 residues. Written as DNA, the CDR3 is TGCAGTGCTAGAGATCCGGATCGGGGGGGCAATGAGCAGTTCTTC. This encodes CSARDPDRGGNEQFF.

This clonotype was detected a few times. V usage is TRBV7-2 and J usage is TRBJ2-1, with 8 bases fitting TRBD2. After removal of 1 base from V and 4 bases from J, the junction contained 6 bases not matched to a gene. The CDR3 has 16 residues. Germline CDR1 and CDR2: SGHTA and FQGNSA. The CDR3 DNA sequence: TGTGCCAGCAGCTTAGGGCCGGGAGGGCCGTACAATGAGCAGTTCTTC. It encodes CASSLGPGGPYNEQFF.

Here the CDR3 reads CSVDSFPYF. As DNA, the CDR3 is TGCAGCGTTGACTCATTTCCGTACTTC. The chain combines TRBV29-1 with TRBJ2-7; D gene ambiguous. CDR3 length: 9 residues. Germline loops: CDR1 SQVTM, CDR2 ANQGSEA. Trimming cost V 3 bases and J 12 bases, with 9 bases left between them.

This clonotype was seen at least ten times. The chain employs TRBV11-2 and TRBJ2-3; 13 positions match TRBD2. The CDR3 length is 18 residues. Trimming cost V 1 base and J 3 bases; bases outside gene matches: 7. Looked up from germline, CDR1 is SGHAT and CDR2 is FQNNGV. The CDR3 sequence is CASSLVQLAGGPTDTQYF. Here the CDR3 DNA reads TGTGCCAGCAGCTTAGTTCAACTAGCGGGGGGGCCGACAGATACGCAGTATTTT.

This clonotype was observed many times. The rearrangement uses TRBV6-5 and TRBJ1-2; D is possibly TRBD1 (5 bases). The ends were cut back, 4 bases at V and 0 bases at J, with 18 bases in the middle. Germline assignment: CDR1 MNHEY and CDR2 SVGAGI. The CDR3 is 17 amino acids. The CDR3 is CASSLRGGVTANYGYTF. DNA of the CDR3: TGTGCCAGCAGTTTGCGCGGGGGAGTTACCGCTAACTATGGCTACACCTTC.

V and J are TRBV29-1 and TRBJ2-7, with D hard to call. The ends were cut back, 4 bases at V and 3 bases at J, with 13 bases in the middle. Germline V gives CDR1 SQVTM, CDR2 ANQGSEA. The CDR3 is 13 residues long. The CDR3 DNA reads TGCAGCGTTGGCATAGGGTTGAACTACGAGCAGTACTTC. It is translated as CSVGIGLNYEQYF.

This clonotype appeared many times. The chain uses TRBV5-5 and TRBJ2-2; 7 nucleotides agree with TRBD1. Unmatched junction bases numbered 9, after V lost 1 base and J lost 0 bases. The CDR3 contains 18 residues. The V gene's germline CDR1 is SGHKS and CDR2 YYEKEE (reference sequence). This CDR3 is CASSLKVTGQTNTGELFF. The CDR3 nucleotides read TGTGCCAGCAGCTTGAAGGTGACGGGACAGACGAACACCGGGGAGCTGTTTTTT.

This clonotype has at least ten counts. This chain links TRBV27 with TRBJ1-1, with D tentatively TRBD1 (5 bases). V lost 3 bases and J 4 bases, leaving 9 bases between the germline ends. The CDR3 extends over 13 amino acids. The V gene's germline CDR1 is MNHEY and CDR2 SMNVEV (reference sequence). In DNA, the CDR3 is TGTGCCAGCAGTTTTTTGGGGGGCACTGAAGCTTTCTTT. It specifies CASSFLGGTEAFF.

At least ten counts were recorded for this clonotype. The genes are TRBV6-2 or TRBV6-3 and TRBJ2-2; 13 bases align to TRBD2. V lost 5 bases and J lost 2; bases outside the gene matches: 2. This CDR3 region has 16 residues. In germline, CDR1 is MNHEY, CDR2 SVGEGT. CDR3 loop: CASSRLAGGNTGELFF. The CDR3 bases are TGTGCCAGCAGTCGACTAGCGGGAGGAAACACCGGGGAGCTGTTTTTT.

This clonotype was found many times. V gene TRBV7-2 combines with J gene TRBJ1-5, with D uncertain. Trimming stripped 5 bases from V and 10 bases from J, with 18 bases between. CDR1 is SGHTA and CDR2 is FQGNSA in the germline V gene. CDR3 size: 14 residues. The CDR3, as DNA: TGTGCCAGCAGCCTGGACGGTCCTATAAGTCCCCAGCATTTT. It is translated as CASSLDGPISPQHF. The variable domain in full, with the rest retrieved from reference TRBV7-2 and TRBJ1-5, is GAGVSQSPSNKVTEKGKDVELRCDPISGHTALYWYRQSLGQGLEFLIYFQGNSAPDKSGLPSDRFSAERTGGSVSTLTIQRTQQEDSAVYLCASSLDGPISPQHFGDGTRLSIL.

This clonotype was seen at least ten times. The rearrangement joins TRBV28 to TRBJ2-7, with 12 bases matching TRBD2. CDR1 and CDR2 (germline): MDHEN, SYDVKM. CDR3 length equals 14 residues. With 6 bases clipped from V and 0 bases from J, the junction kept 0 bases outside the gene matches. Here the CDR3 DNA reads TGTGCCAGCAGACTAGCGGGAGGCTCCTACGAGCAGTACTTC. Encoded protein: CASRLAGGSYEQYF.

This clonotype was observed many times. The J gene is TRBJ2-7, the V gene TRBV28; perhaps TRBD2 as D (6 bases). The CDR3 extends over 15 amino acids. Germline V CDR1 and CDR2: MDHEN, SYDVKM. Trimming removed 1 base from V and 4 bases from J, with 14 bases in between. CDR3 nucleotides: TGTGCCAGCAGTTTATTGGAGGGAGGTGCTTACGAGCAGTACTTC. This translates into CASSLLEGGAYEQYF.

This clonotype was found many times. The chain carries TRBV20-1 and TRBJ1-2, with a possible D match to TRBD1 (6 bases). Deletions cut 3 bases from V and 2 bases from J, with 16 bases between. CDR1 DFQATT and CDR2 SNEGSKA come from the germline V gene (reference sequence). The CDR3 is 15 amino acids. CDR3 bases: TGCAGTGCTAGTGGGGGCGGGGATCCCAACTATGGCTACACCTTC. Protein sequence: CSASGGGDPNYGYTF.

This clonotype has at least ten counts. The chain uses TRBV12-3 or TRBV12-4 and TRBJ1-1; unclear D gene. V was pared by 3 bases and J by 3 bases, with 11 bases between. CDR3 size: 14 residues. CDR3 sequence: CASSFRLVDTEAFF. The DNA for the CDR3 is TGTGCCAGCAGTTTTAGGCTGGTTGACACTGAAGCTTTCTTT.

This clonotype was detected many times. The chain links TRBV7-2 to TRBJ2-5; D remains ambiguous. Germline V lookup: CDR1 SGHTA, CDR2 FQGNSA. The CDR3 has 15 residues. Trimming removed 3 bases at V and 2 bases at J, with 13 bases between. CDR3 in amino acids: CASSFGPSGQETQYF. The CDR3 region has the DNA TGTGCCAGCAGCTTTGGACCCTCTGGGCAAGAGACCCAGTACTTC.

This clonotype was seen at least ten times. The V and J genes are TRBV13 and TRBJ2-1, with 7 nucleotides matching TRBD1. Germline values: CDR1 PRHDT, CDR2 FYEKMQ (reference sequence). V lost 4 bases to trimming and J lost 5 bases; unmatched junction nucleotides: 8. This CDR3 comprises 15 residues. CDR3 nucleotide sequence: TGTGCCAGCAGCTGCCGAGGGGGCCTCGACAATGAGCAGTTCTTC. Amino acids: CASSCRGGLDNEQFF.

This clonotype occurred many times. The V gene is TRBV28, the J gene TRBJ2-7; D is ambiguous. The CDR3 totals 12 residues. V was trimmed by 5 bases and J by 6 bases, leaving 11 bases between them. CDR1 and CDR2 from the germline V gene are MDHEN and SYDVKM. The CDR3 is CASSRVIGEQYF. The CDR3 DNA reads TGTGCCAGCAGTCGCGTGATAGGCGAGCAGTACTTC.

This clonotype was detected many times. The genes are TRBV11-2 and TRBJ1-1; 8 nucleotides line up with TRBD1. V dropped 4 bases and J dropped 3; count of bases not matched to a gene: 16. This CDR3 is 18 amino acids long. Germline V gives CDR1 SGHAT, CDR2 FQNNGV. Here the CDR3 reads CASSSLRQGRSLYTEAFF. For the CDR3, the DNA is TGTGCCAGCAGCTCCCTTAGACAGGGGCGATCCCTTTACACTGAAGCTTTCTTT. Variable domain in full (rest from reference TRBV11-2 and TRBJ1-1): EAGVAQSPRYKIIEKRQSVAFWCNPISGHATLYWYQQILGQGPKLLIQFQNNGVVDDSQLPKDRFSAERLKGVDSTLKIQPAKLEDSAVYLCASSSLRQGRSLYTEAFFGQGTRLTVV.